The clone carrying this T cell receptor beta chain occurred a few times. Its antigen is still unknown. Libraries were prepared by immunoSEQ multiplex PCR; TCRdb keeps only in-frame clonotypes and omits some of them. This set yields around 30,000 clones and no singletons; the top ten hold more than 25%. The sample originates from a study of T cell clonality in common variable immunodeficiency. The study's findings and limits: Patient heterogeneity in the CVID cohort limited correlations between repertoire features and clinical complications. Fewer deletions and N-nucleotide insertions were reportedly seen in common variable immunodeficiency TCR beta sequences. Shared TCRbeta clones were fewer between CVID subjects than controls.

This clonotype originated in a human donor with common variable immunodeficiency. The specimen sequenced was peripheral blood mononuclear cells.

The sequenced part of the CDR3 DNA is TGTGCCTGGGGTCCGGGACAGGGAATTGCGAGCTCCTATAATTCACCC. Translating gives CAWGPGQGIASSYNSP. The full CDR3 sequence reads CAWGPGQGIASSYNSPLHF. This chain connects TRBV30 to TRBJ1-6, with 9 bases that match TRBD1. The observed sequence ends 3 residues before the CDR3 terminus, with the missing tail filled in from the germline J gene. Germline values: CDR1 GTSNPN, CDR2 SVGIG (reference sequence). V trimming: 5 bases; J trimming: 0 bases; junction bases outside the gene matches: 14. The length of the CDR3 is 19 residues. The full variable domain, with the rest looked up from reference TRBV30 and TRBJ1-6, is SQTIHQWPATLVQPVGSPLSLECTVEGTSNPNLYWYRQAAGRGLQLLFYSVGIGQISSEVPQNLSASRPQDRQFILSSKKLLLSDSGFYLCAWGPGQGIASSYNSPLHFGNGTRLTVT.